This T cell receptor beta chain was recorded in a study of STAT3 mutations in large granular lymphocyte leukemia. Each sample's TCRbeta library yielded on average around 41,000 productive templates. Sequencing was performed with immunoSEQ multiplex PCR; in TCRdb, only in-frame clones are kept and a portion is missing. The sample consists of about 24,000 clones, about 94% of them appearing once. Comment on this clone: What it recognizes is unknown.

General study findings and limits: At least one immunodominant TCR beta clonotype appeared in every T-cell large granular lymphocyte leukemia patient.

The material sequenced was peripheral blood mononuclear cells. The TCR originated in a man aged 35 to 55 with T-cell large granular lymphocyte leukemia. Some clones in this sample may be carry-over from other donors' samples.

The CDR3 reads CASSSIDSSYEQYF. CDR3 DNA: TGTGCCAGCAGCTCGATCGACAGCTCCTACGAGCAGTACTTC. This rearrangement joins TRBV7-9 to TRBJ2-7, with D perhaps matching TRBD1 (5 bases). The length of the CDR3 is 14 residues. Between the trimmed V and J ends, which lost 4 bases and 0 bases, there was a span of 10 bases. The germline V gene has CDR1 SEHNR and CDR2 FQNEAQ (reference sequence).